This TCR beta chain was obtained from a study of cytomegalovirus exposure and HLA in healthy donors. Study overall: Drawn from HLA-typed donors, 65 million to 100 million unique TCRs were held in an early data release. The study's findings and limits: Some highly shared sequence variants likely arose as a pipeline artifact.

Comments on this clone: Its antigen is currently unknown.

V lost 3 bases to trimming and J lost 7 bases, with 14 bases between them. There are 15 residues in the CDR3. Germline V lookup: CDR1 SGDLS, CDR2 YYNGEE. PCR employed 60 Vbeta and 13 Jbeta primers. Sequenced by immunoSEQ multiplex PCR; TCRdb stores in-frame clones only, minus some. Of 110,000 or so clones detected, approximately 70% appear once; the ten largest clones hold under 10%. V usage is TRBV9 and J usage is TRBJ1-6; possible D gene TRBD1, 5 bases. Material for sequencing was PBMCs. The clonotype was recovered from a man in his forties in good health and CMV-seronegative. The CDR3 region has the DNA TGTGCCAGCAGCGCCGGCGGGGGTTACAATTCACCCCTCCACTTT. Its translation is CASSAGGGYNSPLHF.